This T cell receptor (beta chain) was captured in a study of cytomegalovirus exposure and HLA in healthy donors. Study at large: Earlier, some 180 million T cells were analyzed, and 90 million to 140 million unique TCR beta sequences were found among them.

The PCR had 60 Vbeta and 13 Jbeta primers. Clones were sequenced by immunoSEQ multiplex PCR, and TCRdb holds only the in-frame ones, with some missing. The top ten hold less than 3% of the sample, which has around 200,000 clones, about two thirds seen once. Notes on the study in general: As a later analysis showed, a missense DCLRE1C variant was linked to trimming of TCR beta V- and J-genes. It emerged from a later analysis that several of the most significant clusters appeared to be linked to common viral pathogens. Associated with cytomegalovirus, according to the listing, were 150 to 200 TCR beta chains.

As concerns this clone: Its antigen is not identified.

The CDR3 covers 16 residues. Germline lookup yields CDR1 MNHEY and CDR2 SVGAGI. With 2 bases clipped from V and 0 bases from J, the junction kept 2 bases outside the gene matches. The origin of this receptor is a man aged 35-49 years in good health and CMV-seropositive. This chain uses TRBV6-5 with TRBJ2-7; 12 bases map to TRBD1. The specimen was PBMCs. This chain's CDR3 is CASSYRDRGRSYEQYF. As DNA, the CDR3 is TGTGCCAGCAGTTACCGGGACAGGGGGCGCTCCTACGAGCAGTACTTC.